This T cell receptor (beta chain) was recorded in a study of blood T cell repertoires in COVID-19. On the study more broadly: Sites in the United States, Italy and Spain provided acute and convalescent COVID-19 samples.

This table comes from immunoSEQ multiplex PCR, and its TCRdb copy is limited to in-frame clones, with some not included. The sample yields 390,000 or so clones, 70% to 90% seen once. Germline V CDR1 and CDR2: MGHRA, YSYEKL. V was shortened by 0 bases and J by 3 bases, with 12 bases between the two germline ends. The CDR3 runs to 16 residues. This TCR derives from a woman in her twenties or thirties with COVID-19, enrolled during active disease. The genes are TRBV4-1 and TRBJ2-1; maybe TRBD2 (6 bases). Sequenced: peripheral blood. Written as DNA, the CDR3 is TGCGCCAGCAGCCAAGAGGAGGCGGGATACTACAATGAGCAGTTCTTC. This translates into CASSQEEAGYYNEQFF.